This TCR beta chain was sequenced during a study of T cell repertoires in cytomegalovirus infection. TCRdb ran MiXCR on the reads and lists one entry per CDR3 protein. The table includes approximately 43,000 distinct CDR3 sequences, around 20% detected once. In its sample, this clonotype was seen a few times. Its target is not known. V was cut by 4 bases and J by 3 bases, with 13 bases left in between. Germline values: CDR1 SGHKS, CDR2 YYEKEE (reference sequence). The CDR3 is 14 amino acids. Source material: PBMCs, sequenced either directly or after in vitro stimulation (not recorded which). The V call is TRBV5-5, the J call TRBJ2-5; D not resolved. This clonotype was sampled from a human donor in good health (CMV status not recorded). Some clones in this sample may be carry-over from other donors' samples. The CDR3 region is CASSPPGWEETQYF. In DNA form, the CDR3 reads TGTGCCAGCAGCCCGCCCGGGTGGGAAGAGACCCAGTACTTC.